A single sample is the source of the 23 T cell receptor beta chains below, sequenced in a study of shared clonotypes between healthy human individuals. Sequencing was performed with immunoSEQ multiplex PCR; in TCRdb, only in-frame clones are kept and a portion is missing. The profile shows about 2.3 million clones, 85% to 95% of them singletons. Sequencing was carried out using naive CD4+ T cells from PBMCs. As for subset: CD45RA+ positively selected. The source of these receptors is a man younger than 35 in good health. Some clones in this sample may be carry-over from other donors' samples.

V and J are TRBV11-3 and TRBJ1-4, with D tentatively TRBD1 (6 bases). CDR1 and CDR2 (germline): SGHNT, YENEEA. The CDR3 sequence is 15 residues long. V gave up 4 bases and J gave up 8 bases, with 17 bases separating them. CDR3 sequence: CASSSQGGGYEKLFF. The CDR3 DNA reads TGTGCCAGCAGCTCACAGGGCGGGGGGTACGAAAAACTGTTTTTT.

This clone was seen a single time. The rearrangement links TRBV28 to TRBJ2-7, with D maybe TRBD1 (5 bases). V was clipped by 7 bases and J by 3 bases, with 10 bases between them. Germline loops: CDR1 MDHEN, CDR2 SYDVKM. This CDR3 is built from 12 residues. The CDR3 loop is CASMVGDYEQYF. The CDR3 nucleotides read TGTGCCAGCATGGTAGGGGACTACGAGCAGTACTTC.

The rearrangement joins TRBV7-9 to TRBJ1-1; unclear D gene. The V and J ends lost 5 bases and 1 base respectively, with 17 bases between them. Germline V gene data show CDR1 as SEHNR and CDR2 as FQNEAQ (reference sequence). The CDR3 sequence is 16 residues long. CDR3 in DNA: TGTGCCAGCAGCCCAACCCCGGGAGGGCCGAACACTGAAGCTTTCTTT. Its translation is CASSPTPGGPNTEAFF.

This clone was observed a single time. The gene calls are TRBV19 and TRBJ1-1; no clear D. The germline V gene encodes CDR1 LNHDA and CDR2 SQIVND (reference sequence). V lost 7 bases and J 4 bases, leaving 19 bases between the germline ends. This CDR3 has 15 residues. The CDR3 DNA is TGTGCCAGTAAAAATCGCGCCTCATCGTCCACTGAAGCTTTCTTT. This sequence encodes CASKNRASSSTEAFF.

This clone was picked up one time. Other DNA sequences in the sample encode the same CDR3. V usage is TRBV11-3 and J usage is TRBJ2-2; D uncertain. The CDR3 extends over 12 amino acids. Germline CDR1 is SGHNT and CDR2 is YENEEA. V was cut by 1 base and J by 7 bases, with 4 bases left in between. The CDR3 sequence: CASSLGVGELFF. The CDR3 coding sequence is TGTGCCAGCAGCTTAGGGGTCGGGGAGCTGTTTTTT.

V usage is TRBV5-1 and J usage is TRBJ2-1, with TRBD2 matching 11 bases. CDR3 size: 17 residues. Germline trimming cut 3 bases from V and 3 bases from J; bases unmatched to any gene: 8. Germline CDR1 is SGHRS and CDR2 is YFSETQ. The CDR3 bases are TGCGCCAGCAGCTCCCTAGCGGGAGGCCCTCTCTACAATGAGCAGTTCTTC. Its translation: CASSSLAGGPLYNEQFF.

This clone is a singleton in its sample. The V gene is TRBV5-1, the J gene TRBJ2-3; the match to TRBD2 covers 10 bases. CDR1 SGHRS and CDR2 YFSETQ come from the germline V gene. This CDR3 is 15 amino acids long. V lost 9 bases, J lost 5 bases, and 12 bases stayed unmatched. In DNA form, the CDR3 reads TGCGCCACCCGACAGCGGGAGGGAGGCGGAGATACGCAGTATTTT. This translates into CATRQREGGGDTQYF.

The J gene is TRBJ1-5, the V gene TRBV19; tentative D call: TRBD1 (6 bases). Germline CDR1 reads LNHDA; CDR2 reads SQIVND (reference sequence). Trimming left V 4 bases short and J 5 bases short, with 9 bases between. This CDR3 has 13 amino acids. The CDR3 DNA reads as TGTGCCAGTAGTAGGGAGGGGGATCAGCCCCAGCATTTT. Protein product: CASSREGDQPQHF.

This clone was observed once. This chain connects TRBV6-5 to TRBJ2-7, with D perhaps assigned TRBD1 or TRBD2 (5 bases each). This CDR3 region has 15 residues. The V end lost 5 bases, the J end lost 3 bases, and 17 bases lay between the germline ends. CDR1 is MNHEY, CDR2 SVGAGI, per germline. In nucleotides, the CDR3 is TGTGCCAGCAGTCGACAGCCGGACTGGAACTACGAGCAGTACTTC. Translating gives CASSRQPDWNYEQYF.

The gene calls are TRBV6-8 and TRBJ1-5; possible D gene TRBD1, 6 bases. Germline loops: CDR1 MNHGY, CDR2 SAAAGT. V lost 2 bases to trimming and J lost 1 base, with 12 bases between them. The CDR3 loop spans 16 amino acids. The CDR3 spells CASSYTGRGSNQPQHF. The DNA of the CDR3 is TGTGCCAGCAGTTACACAGGCAGGGGAAGCAATCAGCCCCAGCATTTT.

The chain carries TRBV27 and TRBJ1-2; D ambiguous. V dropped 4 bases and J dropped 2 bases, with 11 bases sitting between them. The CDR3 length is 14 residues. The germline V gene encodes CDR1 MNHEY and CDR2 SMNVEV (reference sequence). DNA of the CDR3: TGTGCCAGCAGTTCATATGCCGTCAACTATGGCTACACCTTC. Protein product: CASSSYAVNYGYTF.

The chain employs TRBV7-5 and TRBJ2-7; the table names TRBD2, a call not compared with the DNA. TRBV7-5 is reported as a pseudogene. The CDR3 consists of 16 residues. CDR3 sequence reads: CVRSPQGLAQNYEQYF. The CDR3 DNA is TGTGTCAGAAGCCCCCAGGGCCTAGCGCAAAACTACGAGCAGTACTTC.

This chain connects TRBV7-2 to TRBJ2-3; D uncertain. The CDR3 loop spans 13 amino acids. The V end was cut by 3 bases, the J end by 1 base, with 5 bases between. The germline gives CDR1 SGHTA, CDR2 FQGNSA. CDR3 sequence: CASSFFGTDTQYF. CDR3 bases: TGTGCCAGCAGCTTTTTCGGCACAGATACGCAGTATTTT.

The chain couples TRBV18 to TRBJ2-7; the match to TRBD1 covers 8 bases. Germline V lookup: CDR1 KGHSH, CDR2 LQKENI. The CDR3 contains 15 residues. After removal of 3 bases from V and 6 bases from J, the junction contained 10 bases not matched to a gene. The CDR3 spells CASSPVGSRGLEQYF. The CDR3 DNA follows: TGTGCCAGCTCACCGGTTGGGTCCAGGGGGCTCGAGCAGTACTTC.

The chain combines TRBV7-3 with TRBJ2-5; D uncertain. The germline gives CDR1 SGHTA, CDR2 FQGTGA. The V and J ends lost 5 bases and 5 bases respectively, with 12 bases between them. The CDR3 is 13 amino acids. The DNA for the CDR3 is TGTGCCAGCAGCATTAAATTCGGGGAGACCCAGTACTTC. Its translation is CASSIKFGETQYF.

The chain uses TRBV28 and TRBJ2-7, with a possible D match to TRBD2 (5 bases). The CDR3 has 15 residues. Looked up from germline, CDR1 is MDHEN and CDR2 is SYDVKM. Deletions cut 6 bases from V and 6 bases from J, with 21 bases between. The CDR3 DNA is TGTGCCAGCAGACGCCCCCGGGGTGACGCAAGCGAGCAGTACTTC. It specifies CASRRPRGDASEQYF.

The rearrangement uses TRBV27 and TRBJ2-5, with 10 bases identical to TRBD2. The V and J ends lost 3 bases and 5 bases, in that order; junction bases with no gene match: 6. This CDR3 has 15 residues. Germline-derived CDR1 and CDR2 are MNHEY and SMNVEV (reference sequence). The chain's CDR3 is CASSFGAGGYETQYF. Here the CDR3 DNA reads TGTGCCAGCAGTTTCGGAGCGGGAGGGTATGAGACCCAGTACTTC.

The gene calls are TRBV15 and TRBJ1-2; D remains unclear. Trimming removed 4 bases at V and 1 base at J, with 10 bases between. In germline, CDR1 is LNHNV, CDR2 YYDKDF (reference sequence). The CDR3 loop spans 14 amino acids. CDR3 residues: CATSMDGLNYGYTF. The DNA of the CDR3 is TGTGCCACCAGCATGGACGGACTTAACTATGGCTACACCTTC.

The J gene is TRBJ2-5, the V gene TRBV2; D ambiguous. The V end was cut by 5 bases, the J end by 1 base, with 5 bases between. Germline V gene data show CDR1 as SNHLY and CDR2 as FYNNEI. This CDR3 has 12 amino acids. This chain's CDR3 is CASSLLQETQYF. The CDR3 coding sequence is TGTGCCAGCAGTTTACTCCAAGAGACCCAGTACTTC.

The CDR3 here is CASSPRGGSDSRGNEQFF. Here the CDR3 DNA reads TGTGCCAGCAGCCCAAGGGGGGGGTCGGACTCAAGAGGCAATGAGCAGTTCTTC. J is TRBJ2-1 and V is TRBV7-2; D may be TRBD2 (7 bases). This CDR3 spans 18 amino acids. Germline V gives CDR1 SGHTA, CDR2 FQGNSA. V was pared by 5 bases and J by 6 bases, with 26 bases between. Based on the CDR3 plus reference TRBV7-2 and TRBJ2-1, the full variable domain is GAGVSQSPSNKVTEKGKDVELRCDPISGHTALYWYRQSLGQGLEFLIYFQGNSAPDKSGLPSDRFSAERTGGSVSTLTIQRTQQEDSAVYLCASSPRGGSDSRGNEQFFGPGTRLTVL.

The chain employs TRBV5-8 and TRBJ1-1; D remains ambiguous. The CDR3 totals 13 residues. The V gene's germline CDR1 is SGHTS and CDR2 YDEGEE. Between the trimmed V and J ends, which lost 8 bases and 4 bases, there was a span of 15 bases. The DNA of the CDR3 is TGTGCCAGTTCAGTAGGTTGGAGCACTGAAGCTTTCTTT. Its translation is CASSVGWSTEAFF. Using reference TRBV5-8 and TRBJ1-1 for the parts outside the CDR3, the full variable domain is EAGVTQSPTHLIKTRGQQATLRCSPISGHTSVYWYQQALGLGLQFLLWYDEGEERNRGNFPPRFSGRQFPNYSSELNVNALELEDSALYLCASSVGWSTEAFFGQGTRLTVV.

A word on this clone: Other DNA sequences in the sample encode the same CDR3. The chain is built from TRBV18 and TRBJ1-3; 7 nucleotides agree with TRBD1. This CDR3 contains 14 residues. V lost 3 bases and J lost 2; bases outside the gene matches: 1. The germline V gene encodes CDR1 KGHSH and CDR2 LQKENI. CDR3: CASSPTGPGNTIYF. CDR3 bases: TGTGCCAGCTCACCGACAGGGCCTGGAAACACCATATATTTT.

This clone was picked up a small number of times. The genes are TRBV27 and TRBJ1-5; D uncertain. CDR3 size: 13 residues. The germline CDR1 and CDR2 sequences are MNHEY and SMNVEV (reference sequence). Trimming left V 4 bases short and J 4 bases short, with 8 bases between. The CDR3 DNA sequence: TGTGCCAGCAGTTCCGTCGGTAATCAGCCCCAGCATTTT. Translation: CASSSVGNQPQHF.